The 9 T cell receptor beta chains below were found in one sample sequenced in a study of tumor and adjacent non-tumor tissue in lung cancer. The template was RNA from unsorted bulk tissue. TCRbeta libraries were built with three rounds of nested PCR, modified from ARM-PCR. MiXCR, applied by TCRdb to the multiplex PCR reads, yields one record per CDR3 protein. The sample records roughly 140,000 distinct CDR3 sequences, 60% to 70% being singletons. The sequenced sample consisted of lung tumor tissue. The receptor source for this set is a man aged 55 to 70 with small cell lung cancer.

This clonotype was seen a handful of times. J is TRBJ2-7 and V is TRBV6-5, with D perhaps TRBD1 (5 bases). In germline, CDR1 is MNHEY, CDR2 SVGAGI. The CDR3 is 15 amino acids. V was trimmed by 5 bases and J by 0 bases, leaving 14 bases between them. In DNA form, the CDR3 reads TGTGCCAGCAGTCCCCTAGGGGCTAGCTCCTACGAGCAGTACGTC. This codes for CASSPLGASSYEQYV.

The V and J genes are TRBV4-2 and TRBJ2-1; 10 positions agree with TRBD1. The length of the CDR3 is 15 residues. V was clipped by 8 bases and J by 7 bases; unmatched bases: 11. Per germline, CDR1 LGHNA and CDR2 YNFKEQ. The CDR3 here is CASCRGQGGYNEQFF. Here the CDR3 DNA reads TGTGCCAGCTGCCGAGGACAGGGGGGATATAATGAGCAGTTCTTC.

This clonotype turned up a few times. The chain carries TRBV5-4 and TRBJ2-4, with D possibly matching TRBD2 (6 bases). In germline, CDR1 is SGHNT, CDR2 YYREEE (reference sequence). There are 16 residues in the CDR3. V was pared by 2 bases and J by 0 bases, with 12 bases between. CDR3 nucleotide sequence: TGTGCCAGCAGCTTCCAAGCGGGTTTAGCCAAAAACATTCAGTACTTC. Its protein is CASSFQAGLAKNIQYF.

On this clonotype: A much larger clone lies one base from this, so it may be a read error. CDR3 coding DNA: TGTGCCAGCAGTTTGCAGCCCGGGGTTACTGAAGCTTCCTTT. This sequence encodes CASSLQPGVTEASF. The rearrangement uses TRBV12-3 or TRBV12-4 and TRBJ1-1; unclear D gene. This CDR3 has 14 residues.

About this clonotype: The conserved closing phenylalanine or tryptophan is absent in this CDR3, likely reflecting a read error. The CDR3 nucleotides read TGTGCCAGTAGTTTGGGACAGGGTTATCAGCCCCAGCATCTT. It encodes CASSLGQGYQPQHL. V usage is TRBV5-6 and J usage is TRBJ1-5; 9 bases align to TRBD1. Germline loops: CDR1 SGHDT, CDR2 YYEEEE. This CDR3 spans 14 amino acids. Trimming cost V 8 bases and J 5 bases; bases outside gene matches: 8.

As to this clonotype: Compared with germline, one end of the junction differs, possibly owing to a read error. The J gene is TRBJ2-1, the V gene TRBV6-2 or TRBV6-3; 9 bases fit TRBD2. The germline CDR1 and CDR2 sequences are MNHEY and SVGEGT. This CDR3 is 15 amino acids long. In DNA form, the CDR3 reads TGTGCCAGCAGTTACGGGACTAGCTCCTGCAATGAGCGGTTCTTC. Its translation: CASSYGTSSCNERFF.

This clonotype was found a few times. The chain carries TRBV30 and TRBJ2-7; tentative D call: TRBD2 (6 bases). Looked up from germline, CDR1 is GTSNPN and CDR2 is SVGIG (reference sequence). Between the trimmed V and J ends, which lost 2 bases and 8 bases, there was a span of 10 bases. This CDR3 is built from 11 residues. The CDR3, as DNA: TGTGCCTGGAGTATCGCGGGAAAGCAGTACTTC. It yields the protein CAWSIAGKQYF.

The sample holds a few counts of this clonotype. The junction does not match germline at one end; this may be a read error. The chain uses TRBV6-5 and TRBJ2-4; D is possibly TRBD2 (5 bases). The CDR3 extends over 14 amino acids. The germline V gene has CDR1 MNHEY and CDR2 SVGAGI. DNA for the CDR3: TGTGCCAGCAGTTACTCGAGGGAGTCGAGCATTCAGTATTTC. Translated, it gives CASSYSRESSIQYF.

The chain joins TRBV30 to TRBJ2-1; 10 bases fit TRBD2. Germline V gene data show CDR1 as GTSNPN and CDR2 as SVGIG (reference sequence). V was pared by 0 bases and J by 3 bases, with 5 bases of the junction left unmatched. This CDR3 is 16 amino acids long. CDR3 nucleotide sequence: TGTGCCTGGAGTGTCCCCCTAGCGGGAGTCTACAATGAGCAGTTCTTC. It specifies CAWSVPLAGVYNEQFF.